This passage covers 16 T cell receptor beta chains from one sample sequenced in a study of metastatic and nonmetastatic thyroid tumors. Treatment of any kind had been given to no patient before thyroid surgery. MiXCR was used by TCRdb to re-call the PCR reads. The data show fewer than 35,000 clones, 20% to 25% seen once. The specimen sequenced was blood. The receptor source for this set is a female donor with papillary thyroid cancer or a benign thyroid nodule (not recorded which). Some clones in this sample may be carry-over from other donors' samples.

Comment on this clone: The conserved phenylalanine or tryptophan normally closing the CDR3 is absent here, so this likely arose from a read error. The chain joins TRBV6-4 to TRBJ2-3; 9 bases are shared with TRBD1. V shed 1 base and J 0 bases; nucleotides not matched to a gene: 11. The CDR3 runs to 19 residues. The germline CDR1 and CDR2 sequences are MRHNA and SNTAGT. CDR3 sequence: CASSDWGQGASTSTDTQYV. The CDR3 coding sequence is TGTGCCAGCAGTGACTGGGGACAGGGCGCCTCGACTAGCACAGATACGCAGTATGTT.

This clone was recorded many times. The rearrangement links TRBV19 to TRBJ2-6, with TRBD2 as a possible D gene (5 bases). The CDR3 is 16 amino acids. From germline, CDR1 is LNHDA and CDR2 SQIVND (reference sequence). V lost 10 bases, J lost 1 base, and 17 bases lay in between. The CDR3 nucleotides read TGTGCCACCTCCTTGGCGGACTGGTCTGGGGCCAACGTCCTGACTTTC. Its protein product is CATSLADWSGANVLTF. Full variable domain (rest looked up from reference TRBV19 and TRBJ2-6): DGGITQSPKYLFRKEGQNVTLSCEQNLNHDAMYWYRQDPGQGLRLIYYSQIVNDFQKGDIAEGYSVSREKKESFPLTVTSAQKNPTAFYLCATSLADWSGANVLTFGAGSRLTVL.

This clone occurred many times. The rearrangement joins TRBV7-9 to TRBJ1-6, with a possible D match to TRBD1 (5 bases). Germline V gene lookup returns CDR1 SEHNR and CDR2 FQNEAQ (reference sequence). The CDR3 consists of 18 residues. The germline V and J ends were trimmed by 5 bases and 3 bases, with 20 bases remaining between them. CDR3 coding DNA: TGTGCCAGCAGCCCAGGGCAGGATGTAGGCTACTATAATTCACCCCTCCACTTT. Translating it yields CASSPGQDVGYYNSPLHF.

This sequence joins TRBV6-1 and TRBJ2-1, with 8 nucleotides matching TRBD2. V dropped 4 bases and J dropped 4; count of bases not matched to a gene: 6. Germline-derived CDR1 and CDR2 are MNHNS and SASEGT. The CDR3 runs to 15 residues. CDR3 sequence (DNA): TGTGCCAGCAGTGTGACTAGCGAAAGTTACAATGAGCAGTTCTTC. It translates to CASSVTSESYNEQFF.

The chain links TRBV5-6 to TRBJ2-7; 15 bases are shared with TRBD2. The CDR3 runs 17 residues. Germline values: CDR1 SGHDT, CDR2 YYEEEE. The CDR3 coding sequence is TGTGTCATCAGCGGGGGACTAGCGGGAGGTCTCCTCTACGAGCAGTACTTC. Translated: CVISGGLAGGLLYEQYF. Full variable domain (outside the CDR3, taken from reference TRBV5-6 and TRBJ2-7): DAGVTQSPTHLIKTRGQQVTLRCSPKSGHDTVSWYQQALGQGPQFIFQYYEEEERQRGNFPDRFSGHQFPNYSSELNVNALLLGDSALYLCVISGGLAGGLLYEQYFGPGTRLTVT.

V is TRBV6-1 and J is TRBJ2-6; the D gene is possibly TRBD2 (5 bases). CDR3 length equals 16 residues. V dropped 6 bases and J dropped 2 bases, with 14 bases sitting between them. From germline, CDR1 is MNHNS and CDR2 SASEGT. DNA for the CDR3: TGTGCCAGCAGGGACGTAGGGAGACCTGGGGCCAACGTCCTGACTTTC. This gives the protein CASRDVGRPGANVLTF.

The table lists this clone with many counts. The V call is TRBV27, the J call TRBJ1-1; 8 bases line up with TRBD1. The CDR3 is 14 residues long. J gave up 2 bases and V 3 bases, and 2 bases lay outside the gene matches. Germline loops: CDR1 MNHEY, CDR2 SMNVEV (reference sequence). The CDR3 spells CASSLDRANTEAFF. The CDR3 DNA reads TGTGCCAGCAGTTTGGACAGGGCCAACACTGAAGCTTTCTTT.

Ten or more counts support this clone. V usage is TRBV7-6 and J usage is TRBJ2-1, with 7 bases fitting TRBD2. In germline, CDR1 is SGHVS, CDR2 FNYEAQ. The CDR3 contains 16 residues. The J segment lost 1 base and the V segment lost 4 bases, leaving 7 bases of the junction unmatched. CDR3 sequence: CASSYSAGWSYNEQFF. The CDR3 region has the DNA TGTGCCAGCAGCTACTCAGCGGGGTGGTCCTACAATGAGCAGTTCTTC.

This clone was recorded a few times. The chain employs TRBV6-5 and TRBJ2-7; a possible D gene is TRBD2 (6 bases). Germline lookup yields CDR1 MNHEY and CDR2 SVGAGI. Trimming shortened V by 4 bases and J by 5 bases, and 12 bases separated the two germline ends. The CDR3 consists of 13 residues. The CDR3 bases are TGTGCCAGCAGTTCCCGGCGGACTAACGAGCAGTACTTC. It codes for CASSSRRTNEQYF.

This clone was observed at least ten times. CDR3 nucleotide sequence: TGTGCCAGCTGGGGACCCCTCAGAAAGTCCTACAATGAGCAGTTCTTC. Amino acids: CASWGPLRKSYNEQFF. The chain joins TRBV19 to TRBJ2-1; tentatively, D is TRBD1 or TRBD2 (5 bases each). The V end lost 9 bases, the J end lost 1 base, and 19 bases lay between the germline ends. CDR3 length: 16 amino acids. Looked up from germline, CDR1 is LNHDA and CDR2 is SQIVND (reference sequence).

This clone was observed at least ten times. This sequence joins TRBV6-4 and TRBJ1-2, with D possibly matching TRBD1 (5 bases). V lost 3 bases and J lost 10, with 15 bases in between. From germline, CDR1 is MRHNA and CDR2 SNTAGT. CDR3 length equals 13 residues. The CDR3 region has the DNA TGTGCCAGCAGTGAGGGGCCATACAGGTCCTACACCTTC. Translating it yields CASSEGPYRSYTF.

This clone has at least ten counts. This sequence joins TRBV29-1 and TRBJ1-3, with TRBD1 matching 7 bases. Germline CDR1 is SQVTM and CDR2 is ANQGSEA. This CDR3 has 16 amino acids. Trimming at V came to 2 bases and at J to 2 bases, leaving 9 bases not matched to a gene. DNA for the CDR3: TGCAGCGTTGAAAAGACAGGGTCCGGTGCTGGAAACACCATATATTTT. Translating gives CSVEKTGSGAGNTIYF.

V gene TRBV28 combines with J gene TRBJ2-7; D gene unclear. The CDR3 length is 12 residues. V lost 4 bases, J lost 4 bases, and 8 bases lay in between. Germline V gene lookup returns CDR1 MDHEN and CDR2 SYDVKM. CDR3 coding DNA: TGTGCCAGCAGTTCACAGCGTTACGAGCAGTACTTC. As protein: CASSSQRYEQYF.

The chain is built from TRBV6-1 and TRBJ2-1; D call uncertain. Germline values: CDR1 MNHNS, CDR2 SASEGT. This CDR3 is 13 amino acids long. Trimming removed 5 bases from V and 10 bases from J, with 15 bases in between. CDR3 in DNA: TGTGCCAGCAGTCCCACTCGGAGTGGGGAGCAGTTCTTC. Amino acid sequence: CASSPTRSGEQFF.

With respect to this clone: A junction end diverges from the germline sequence, so it may reflect a read error. The J gene is TRBJ2-7, the V gene TRBV6-5, with 8 bases fitting TRBD2. Germline V lookup: CDR1 MNHEY, CDR2 SVGAGI. The CDR3 spans 18 residues. CDR3 sequence reads: CASIYSSLRTSGSYDQYF. Here the CDR3 DNA reads TGTGCCAGCATTTACTCGAGTTTACGTACTAGCGGCTCCTACGATCAGTACTTC.

This clone came up many times. This chain connects TRBV5-6 to TRBJ2-1; 8 bases map to TRBD2. V gave up 3 bases and J gave up 4 bases; unmatched junction bases: 3. Germline-derived CDR1 and CDR2 are SGHDT and YYEEEE. This CDR3 is 14 amino acids long. DNA of the CDR3: TGTGCCAGCAGCTCCATAGCGGGGTACAATGAGCAGTTCTTC. Translation gives CASSSIAGYNEQFF.